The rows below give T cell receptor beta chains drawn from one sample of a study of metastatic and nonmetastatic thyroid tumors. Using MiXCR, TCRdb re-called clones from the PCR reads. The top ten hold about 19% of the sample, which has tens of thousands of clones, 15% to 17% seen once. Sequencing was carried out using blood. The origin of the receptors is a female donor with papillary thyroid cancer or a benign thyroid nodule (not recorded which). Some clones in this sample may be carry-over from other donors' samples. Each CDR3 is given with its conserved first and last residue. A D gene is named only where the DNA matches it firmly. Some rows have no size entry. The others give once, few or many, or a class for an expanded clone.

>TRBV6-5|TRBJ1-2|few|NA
TGTGCCAGCAGTAACAGTCGTATCTACACCTTC
CASSNSRIYTF
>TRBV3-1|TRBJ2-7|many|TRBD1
TGTGCCAGCAGCCAAGGGACAGGATCCTACGAGCAGTACTTC
CASSQGTGSYEQYF
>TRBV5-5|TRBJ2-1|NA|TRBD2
TGTGCCAGCAGACCGACTAGCGGGAGAGCTAATGAGCAGTTCTTC
CASRPTSGRANEQFF
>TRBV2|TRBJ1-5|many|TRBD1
TGTGCCAGCAGTGAAGCTTTGACAGGGACTAAACAGCCCCAGCATTTT
CASSEALTGTKQPQHF
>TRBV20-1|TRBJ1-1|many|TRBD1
TGCAGTGCTAACACCGGGACAGGGATCACTGAAGCTTTCTTT
CSANTGTGITEAFF
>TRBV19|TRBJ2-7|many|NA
TGTGCCAGTAGTATACTCCCAGGGAACGAGCAGTACTTC
CASSILPGNEQYF
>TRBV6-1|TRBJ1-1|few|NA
TGTGCCAGCAGACGAACGGGACATGTACTGCACACTGAAGCTTTCTTT
CASRRTGHVLHTEAFF
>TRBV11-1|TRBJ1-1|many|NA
TGTGCCAGCAGTTATAAATCCACAGGGTTGGCCACTGAAGCTTTCTTT
CASSYKSTGLATEAFF
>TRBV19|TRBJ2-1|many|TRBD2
TGTGCCACAAGCACTAGCGGGGGGCCTTTTTTCGAGCAGTTCTTC
CATSTSGGPFFEQFF
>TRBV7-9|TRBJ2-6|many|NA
TGTGCCAGCAGCTATAGACTGGGGGGAGGTGGGGCCAACGTCCTGACTTTC
CASSYRLGGGGANVLTF
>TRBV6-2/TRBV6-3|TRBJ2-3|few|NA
TGTGCCAGCAGTTACATGGTGACGGGCGACACAGATACGCAGTATTTT
CASSYMVTGDTDTQYF
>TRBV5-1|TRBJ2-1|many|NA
TGCGCCAGCAGTCTAAATACGGGGGGCTGGTGGTTCTTC
CASSLNTGGWWFF
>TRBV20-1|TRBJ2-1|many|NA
TGCAGTCCGACGAACGTCAATGAGCAGTTCTTC
CSPTNVNEQFF
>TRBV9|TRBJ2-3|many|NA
TGTGCCAGCAGCGCCGGAGTTTCCGACCTCACAGATACGCAGTATTTT
CASSAGVSDLTDTQYF
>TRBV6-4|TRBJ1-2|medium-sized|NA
TGTGCCAGCAGTGACGGCGATAACTATGGCTACACCTTC
CASSDGDNYGYTF
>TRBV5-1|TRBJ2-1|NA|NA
TGCGCCAGCAGGCCGGAGGGGATTGACAATGAGCAGTTCTTC
CASRPEGIDNEQFF
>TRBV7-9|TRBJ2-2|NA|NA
TGTGCCAGCAGCTCGTGGACCGAGAACACCGGGGAGATGTTTTTT
CASSSWTENTGEMFF
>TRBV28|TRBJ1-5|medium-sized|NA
TGTGCCAGCAGTTTGTCACATGGGGGCAATCAGCCCCAGCATTTT
CASSLSHGGNQPQHF
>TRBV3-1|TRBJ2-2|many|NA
TGTGCCAGCAGCCAAGATCCAAAATGGACTATGAACACCGGGGAGCTGTTTTTT
CASSQDPKWTMNTGELFF
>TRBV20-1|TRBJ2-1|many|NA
TGCAGTGCAGACACAGGCCACTACAATGAGCAGTTCTTC
CSADTGHYNEQFF
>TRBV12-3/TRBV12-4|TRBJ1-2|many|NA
TGTGCCAGCAGTTTCGGTGCAGGCACGAACTATGGCTACACCTTC
CASSFGAGTNYGYTF
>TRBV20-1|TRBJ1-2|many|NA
TGCAGTGCCCAAAGAGGGGGGAACTATGGCTACACCTTC
CSAQRGGNYGYTF
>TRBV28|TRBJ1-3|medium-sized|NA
TGTGCCAGCAGCTCAGGTTTTTTGTCAGGCACCATATATTTT
CASSSGFLSGTIYF
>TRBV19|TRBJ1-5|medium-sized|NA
TGTGCCAGTAGTTCCATTGGTTCGGGCAATCAGCCCCAGCATTTT
CASSSIGSGNQPQHF
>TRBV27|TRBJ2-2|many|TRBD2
TGTGCCAGCAAAAAAGCGGGGGGGCCCAACGGGGAGCTGTTTTTT
CASKKAGGPNGELFF
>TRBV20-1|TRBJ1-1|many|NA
TGCAGTGCTAGAGAGGCCTTATTGGCTACCCATGAAGCTTTCTTT
CSAREALLATHEAFF
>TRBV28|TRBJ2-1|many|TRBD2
TGTGCCAGCAGCCTAGCGGGGGGGCCCTACAATGAGCAGTTCTTC
CASSLAGGPYNEQFF